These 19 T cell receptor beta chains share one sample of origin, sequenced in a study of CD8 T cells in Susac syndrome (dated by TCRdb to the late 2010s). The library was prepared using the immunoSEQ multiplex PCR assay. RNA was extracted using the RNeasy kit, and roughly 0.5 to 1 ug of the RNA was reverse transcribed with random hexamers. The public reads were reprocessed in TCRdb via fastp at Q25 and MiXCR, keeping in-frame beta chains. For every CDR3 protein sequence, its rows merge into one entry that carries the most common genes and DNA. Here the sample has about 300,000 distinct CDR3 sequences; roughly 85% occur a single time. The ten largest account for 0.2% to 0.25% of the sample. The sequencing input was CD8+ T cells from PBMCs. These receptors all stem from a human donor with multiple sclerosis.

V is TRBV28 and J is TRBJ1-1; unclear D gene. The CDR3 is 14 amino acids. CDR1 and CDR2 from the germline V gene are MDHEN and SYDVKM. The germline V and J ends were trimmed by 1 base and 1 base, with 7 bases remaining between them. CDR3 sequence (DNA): TGTGCCAGCAGTTTATACGGCAGGAACACTGAAGCTTTCTTT. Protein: CASSLYGRNTEAFF.

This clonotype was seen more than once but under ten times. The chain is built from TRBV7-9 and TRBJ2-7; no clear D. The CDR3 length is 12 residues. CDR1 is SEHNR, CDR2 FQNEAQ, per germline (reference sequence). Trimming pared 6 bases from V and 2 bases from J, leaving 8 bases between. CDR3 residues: CASSFGTYEQYF. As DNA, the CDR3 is TGTGCCAGCAGTTTTGGGACCTACGAGCAGTACTTC.

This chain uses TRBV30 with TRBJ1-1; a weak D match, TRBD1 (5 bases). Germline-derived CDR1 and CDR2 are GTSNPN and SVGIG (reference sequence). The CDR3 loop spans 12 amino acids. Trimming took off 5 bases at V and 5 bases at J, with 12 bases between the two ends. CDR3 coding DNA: TGTGCCTGGGGGAGTTCAGGGACTGAAGCTTTCTTT. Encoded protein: CAWGSSGTEAFF.

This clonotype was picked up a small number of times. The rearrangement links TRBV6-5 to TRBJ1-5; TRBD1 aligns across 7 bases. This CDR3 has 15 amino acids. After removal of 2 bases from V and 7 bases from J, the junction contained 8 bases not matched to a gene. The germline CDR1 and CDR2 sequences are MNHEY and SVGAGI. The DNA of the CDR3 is TGTGCCAGCAGTTACCTCGACAGGGCGGAGCAGCCCCAGCATTTT. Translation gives CASSYLDRAEQPQHF.

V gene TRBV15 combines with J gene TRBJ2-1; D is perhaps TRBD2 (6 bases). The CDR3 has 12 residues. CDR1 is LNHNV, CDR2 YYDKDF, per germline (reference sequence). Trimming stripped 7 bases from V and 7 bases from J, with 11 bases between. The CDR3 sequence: CATNGGQNEQFF. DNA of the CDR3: TGTGCCACCAACGGGGGTCAGAATGAGCAGTTCTTC.

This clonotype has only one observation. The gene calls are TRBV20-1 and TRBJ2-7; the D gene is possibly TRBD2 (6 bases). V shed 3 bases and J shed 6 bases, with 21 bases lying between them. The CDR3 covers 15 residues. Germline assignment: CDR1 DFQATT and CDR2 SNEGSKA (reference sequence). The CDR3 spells CSARSPPGENPEQYF. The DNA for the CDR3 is TGCAGTGCTAGGAGTCCCCCGGGAGAGAACCCCGAGCAGTACTTC.

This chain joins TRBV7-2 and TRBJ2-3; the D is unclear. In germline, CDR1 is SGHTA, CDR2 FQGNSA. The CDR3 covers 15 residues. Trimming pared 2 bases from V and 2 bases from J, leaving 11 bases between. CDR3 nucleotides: TGTGCCAGCAGCTTAAGGCTTGGAATCACAGATACGCAGTATTTT. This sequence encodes CASSLRLGITDTQYF.

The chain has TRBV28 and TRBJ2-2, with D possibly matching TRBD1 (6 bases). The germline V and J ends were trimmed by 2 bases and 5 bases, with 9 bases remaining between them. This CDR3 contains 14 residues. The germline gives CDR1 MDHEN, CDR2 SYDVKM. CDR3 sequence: CASSLTGLTGELFF. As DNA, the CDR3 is TGTGCCAGCAGTTTAACAGGGCTTACCGGGGAGCTGTTTTTT.

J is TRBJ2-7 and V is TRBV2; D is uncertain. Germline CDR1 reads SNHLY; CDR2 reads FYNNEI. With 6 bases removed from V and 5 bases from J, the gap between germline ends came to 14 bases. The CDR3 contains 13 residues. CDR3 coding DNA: TGTGCCAGCAGCCAGCGACCGCTAGACGAGCAGTACTTC. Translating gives CASSQRPLDEQYF.

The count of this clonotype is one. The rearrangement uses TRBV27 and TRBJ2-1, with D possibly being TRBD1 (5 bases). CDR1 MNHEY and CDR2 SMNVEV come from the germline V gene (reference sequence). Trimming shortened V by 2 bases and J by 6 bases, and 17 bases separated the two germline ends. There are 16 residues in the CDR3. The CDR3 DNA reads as TGTGCCAGCAGTTTAATATTATGGGAAGGGGTCAATGAGCAGTTCTTC. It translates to CASSLILWEGVNEQFF.

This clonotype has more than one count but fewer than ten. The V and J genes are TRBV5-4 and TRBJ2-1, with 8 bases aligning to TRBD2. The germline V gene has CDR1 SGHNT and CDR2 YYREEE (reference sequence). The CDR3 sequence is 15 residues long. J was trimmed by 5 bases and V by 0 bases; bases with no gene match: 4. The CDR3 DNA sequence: TGTGCCAGCAGCTTGGTCCGGGAGGGCCACAATGAGCAGTTCTTC. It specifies CASSLVREGHNEQFF.

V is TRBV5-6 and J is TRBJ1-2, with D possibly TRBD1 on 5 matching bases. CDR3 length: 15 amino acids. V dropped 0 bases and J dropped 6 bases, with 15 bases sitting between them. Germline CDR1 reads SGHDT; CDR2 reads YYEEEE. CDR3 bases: TGTGCCAGCAGCTTGGGGGTCCGGGGGATGCATGGCTACACCTTC. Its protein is CASSLGVRGMHGYTF.

The CDR3: CSARRQDTFHEQYF. For the CDR3, the DNA is TGCAGTGCTAGGCGGCAGGATACCTTCCACGAGCAGTACTTC. This chain joins TRBV20-1 and TRBJ2-7; no reliable D call. Trimming removed 3 bases from V and 5 bases from J, with 17 bases in between. This CDR3 is 14 amino acids long. The germline gives CDR1 DFQATT, CDR2 SNEGSKA (reference sequence).

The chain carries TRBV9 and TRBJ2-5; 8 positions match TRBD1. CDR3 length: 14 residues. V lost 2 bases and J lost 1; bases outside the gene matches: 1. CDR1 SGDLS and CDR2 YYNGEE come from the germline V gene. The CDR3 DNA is TGTGCCAGCAGCGTGACAGGGGCCCAAGAGACCCAGTACTTC. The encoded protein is CASSVTGAQETQYF.

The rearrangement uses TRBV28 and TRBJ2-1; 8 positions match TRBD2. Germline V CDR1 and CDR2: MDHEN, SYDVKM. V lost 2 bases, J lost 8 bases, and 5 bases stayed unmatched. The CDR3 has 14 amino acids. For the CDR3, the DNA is TGTGCCAGCAGTTTAGCCGGGAGGGCCGATGAGCAGTTCTTC. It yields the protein CASSLAGRADEQFF.

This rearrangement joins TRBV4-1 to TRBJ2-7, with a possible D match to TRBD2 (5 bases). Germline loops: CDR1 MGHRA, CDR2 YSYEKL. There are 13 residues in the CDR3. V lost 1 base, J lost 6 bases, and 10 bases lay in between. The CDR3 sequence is CASSQAAEGEQYF. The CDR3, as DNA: TGCGCCAGCAGCCAAGCCGCCGAGGGCGAGCAGTACTTC.

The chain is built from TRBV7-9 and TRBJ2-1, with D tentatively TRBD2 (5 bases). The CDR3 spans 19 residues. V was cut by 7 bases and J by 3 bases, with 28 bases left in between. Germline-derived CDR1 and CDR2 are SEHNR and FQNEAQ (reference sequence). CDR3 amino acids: CASTPVGAAGHYNYNEQFF. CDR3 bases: TGTGCCAGCACCCCAGTAGGAGCGGCCGGCCACTATAACTACAATGAGCAGTTCTTC. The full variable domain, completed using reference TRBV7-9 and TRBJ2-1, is DTGVSQNPRHKITKRGQNVTFRCDPISEHNRLYWYRQTLGQGPEFLTYFQNEAQLEKSRLLSDRFSAERPKGSFSTLEIQRTEQGDSAMYLCASTPVGAAGHYNYNEQFFGPGTRLTVL.

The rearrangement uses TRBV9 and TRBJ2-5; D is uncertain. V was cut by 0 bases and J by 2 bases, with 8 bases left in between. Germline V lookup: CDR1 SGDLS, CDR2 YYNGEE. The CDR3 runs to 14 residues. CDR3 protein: CASSVGTLQETQYF. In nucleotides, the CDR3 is TGTGCCAGCAGCGTAGGAACGTTGCAAGAGACCCAGTACTTC.

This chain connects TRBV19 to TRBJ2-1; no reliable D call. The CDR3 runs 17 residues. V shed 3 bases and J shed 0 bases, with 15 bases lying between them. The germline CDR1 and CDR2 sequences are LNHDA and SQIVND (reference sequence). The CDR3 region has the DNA TGTGCCAGTAGTATGGATCTGATAGGGCTCTCCTACAATGAGCAGTTCTTC. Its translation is CASSMDLIGLSYNEQFF.